This T cell receptor (beta chain) was captured by sequencing in a study of blood T cell repertoires in COVID-19 (dated by TCRdb to 2018 to 2021). The study in broad terms: Collaborator samples came from the United States, Italy and Spain and covered acute and convalescent phases of COVID-19. HLA class I and class II types, where available, came from metadata supplied by the sample provider rather than from assay-based typing. Samples were obtained from the ongoing ImmuneRACE study (first 160 participants) and from 950 to 1,500 subjects provided by 6 global collaborators. The material from the prospective study consisted of cDNA or gDNA derived from T cells, B-cell-depleted T cells, or PBMCs. Nearly every sample came with metadata listing a de-identified subject ID, COVID-19 status, age in years and sex. A freely available public database, intended as a resource for researchers studying the immune response to SARS-CoV-2, is where the repertoires were released. The dataset comprised deeply sampled blood TCRbeta repertoires from subjects exposed to, actively infected with, or recovered from COVID-19.

Details on this clone: Which antigen it targets is not known. Per-base quality was not reported, and no clone a single base away is much larger than it.

The CDR3 covers 18 residues, taking in both the cysteine and the phenylalanine. Of all the DNA, just the CDR3 is kept, 54 bases in frame from base 1. Participants in the prospective study were enrolled through a virtual design, were aged about 18 to 100 years, and lived in roughly 24 United States geographic areas. In the prospective study, cohorts were assigned on the basis of participant-reported clinical history obtained from a screening survey and a study questionnaire. A participant counted as exposed if, within 2 weeks of entering the study, that participant had been in contact with someone who had a PCR-confirmed or clinician-diagnosed COVID-19 case. Mobile phlebotomists in the prospective study collected whole blood, serum and a nasopharyngeal or oropharyngeal swab from every participant. Participants in the prospective study had the option to provide additional blood draws and questionnaires over a 2-month period. Prospective study blood samples were shipped either frozen or at room temperature before DNA extraction.

The paper as a whole reports these results and caveats: Clinical and demographic metadata were provided uncurated, with the amount varying by source and participant.

TCRbeta CDR3 regions were amplified from genomic DNA by means of the immunoSEQ Assay, a bias-controlled multiplex PCR. In the authors' own workflow: The number of nucleated cells in each sample was estimated by amplification of reference gene primers within the assay. To quantify the absolute abundance of each unique TCRbeta CDR3 rearrangement, sequence reads were collapsed and filtered. Productive Simpson clonality was computed per sample as the square root of Simpson's diversity index over productive rearrangements. Not all clones reach the TCRdb copy of this immuneACCESS table, which keeps in-frame sequences only. Checked studies attribute under half of the gap to unresolved V genes and leave the rest unexplained. V and J calls and clone size follow that table, whereas D and trimming were derived from the DNA. Here the sample has 220,000 or so clones; roughly 90% occur a single time. The leading ten clones occupy roughly 16% of the sample.

The origin of this receptor is a man aged 30 to 45 who had been exposed to COVID-19. Material for sequencing was PBMCs or T cells enriched from blood (not recorded which). Recombination joined TRBV1 with TRBJ2-3; no check of the table's D call, TRBD2, against the DNA was made. TRBV1 is assigned pseudogene status. The nucleotide sequence is given as TGCACCAGCAGCCAAGATACTAGCGGGGGGACAAGCACAGATACGCAGTATTTT. This gives the protein CTSSQDTSGGTSTDTQYF.